This TCR beta chain originates from a study of blood T cell repertoires in COVID-19. TCRdb's copy holds only in-frame clones and misses some; the assay was immunoSEQ multiplex PCR. Of 150,000 to 200,000 clones in the sample, roughly four fifths were seen once. The V gene lost 1 base and the J gene lost 8 bases, with 17 bases spanning the gap. Germline assignment: CDR1 SNHLY and CDR2 FYNNEI. The length of the CDR3 is 15 residues. Two negative PCRs, clearance, or symptom resolution characterized the recovered Cohort 3 donors. The receptor's source is a man over 45 who had recovered from COVID-19. The gene calls are TRBV2 and TRBJ1-2; D possibly corresponds to TRBD1 (5 bases). The sample comprised PBMCs or T cells enriched from blood (not recorded which). The CDR3 protein is CASSEGRQSLRGYTF. CDR3 bases: TGTGCCAGCAGTGAAGGAAGACAGTCCTTGAGGGGCTACACCTTC.